These 24 T cell receptor beta chains were all obtained from the same sample, sequenced in a study of cytomegalovirus exposure and HLA in healthy donors. Use of 60 Vbeta and 13 Jbeta primers characterized the PCR. Assay used: immunoSEQ multiplex PCR; TCRdb lists only in-frame clones, some missing. The sample includes fewer than 200,000 clones, around 86% of them seen just once. The sequenced sample consisted of PBMCs. The source of these receptors is a male donor in good health and CMV-seronegative.

The CDR3 reads CASSEVGHSTGELFF. For the CDR3, the DNA is TGTGCCAGCAGTGAAGTGGGACACTCCACCGGGGAGCTGTTTTTT. V is TRBV6-1 and J is TRBJ2-2, with D tentatively TRBD1 (6 bases). Germline V CDR1 and CDR2: MNHNS, SASEGT. CDR3 length: 15 residues. V lost 1 base and J 4 bases, leaving 10 bases between the germline ends.

This clone was seen only once. J is TRBJ1-5 and V is TRBV5-1, with a tentative D call TRBD1 (6 bases). Trimming cost V 4 bases and J 5 bases, with 13 bases left between them. The V gene's germline CDR1 is SGHRS and CDR2 YFSETQ. The CDR3 consists of 14 residues. Written as DNA, the CDR3 is TGCGCCAGCAGCCTCGGACAGCTAGATCAGCCCCAGCATTTT. Translating it yields CASSLGQLDQPQHF.

The gene calls are TRBV11-3 and TRBJ2-5; TRBD2 is a possible D gene (6 bases). Germline V gene sequence: CDR1 SGHNT, CDR2 YENEEA. The V end lost 2 bases, the J end lost 5 bases, and 21 bases lay between the germline ends. The CDR3 has 17 amino acids. The CDR3 is CASSLTLNFGGIETQYF. CDR3 nucleotide sequence: TGTGCCAGCAGCTTAACACTAAACTTCGGCGGGATTGAGACCCAGTACTTC.

This chain joins TRBV6-1 and TRBJ2-5; 10 bases match TRBD1. J was trimmed by 5 bases and V by 4 bases; bases with no gene match: 7. The CDR3 contains 15 residues. CDR1 is MNHNS and CDR2 is SASEGT in the germline V gene. The CDR3 reads CASSVGTGVSETQYF. For the CDR3, the DNA is TGTGCCAGCAGTGTCGGGACAGGGGTTTCGGAGACCCAGTACTTC.

The V call is TRBV7-9, the J call TRBJ1-1; the D gene is possibly TRBD1 (6 bases). The CDR3 runs to 14 residues. The germline gives CDR1 SEHNR, CDR2 FQNEAQ (reference sequence). Deletions cut 5 bases from V and 1 base from J, with 11 bases between. In nucleotides, the CDR3 is TGTGCCAGCAGCCAACAACAGGGGAACACTGAAGCTTTCTTT. Its translation is CASSQQQGNTEAFF. Supplemented by reference TRBV7-9 and TRBJ1-1, the full variable domain reads DTGVSQNPRHKITKRGQNVTFRCDPISEHNRLYWYRQTLGQGPEFLTYFQNEAQLEKSRLLSDRFSAERPKGSFSTLEIQRTEQGDSAMYLCASSQQQGNTEAFFGQGTRLTVV.

V usage is TRBV6-5 and J usage is TRBJ1-5, with 8 bases lining up with TRBD1. Germline trimming cut 4 bases from V and 7 bases from J; bases unmatched to any gene: 12. Germline lookup yields CDR1 MNHEY and CDR2 SVGAGI. The CDR3 has 16 residues. The CDR3 loop reads CASSSKDRVEGQPQHF. The CDR3 DNA sequence: TGTGCCAGCAGTTCCAAGGACAGGGTAGAAGGGCAGCCCCAGCATTTT.

The chain joins TRBV2 to TRBJ2-5; D is unclear. The CDR3 spans 14 residues. V was shortened by 7 bases and J by 1 base, with 13 bases between the two germline ends. Germline CDR1 and CDR2: SNHLY and FYNNEI. The CDR3 bases are TGTGCCAGCAAGGAGTCGTGGCCCCAAGAGACCCAGTACTTC. Amino acids: CASKESWPQETQYF.

With regard to this clone: Other DNA sequences in the same sample also yield this CDR3. The rearrangement links TRBV6-1 to TRBJ2-7, with 8 bases that match TRBD1. The CDR3 runs to 13 residues. Germline V gene sequence: CDR1 MNHNS, CDR2 SASEGT. The ends lost 6 bases at V and 4 bases at J; junction bases unmatched: 5. CDR3 in amino acids: CASRARGLYEQYF. CDR3 DNA sequence: TGTGCCAGCAGAGCCAGGGGGCTTTACGAGCAGTACTTC.

In its sample, this clone was seen a few times. This specimen includes other DNA sequences encoding the same CDR3. This chain joins TRBV2 and TRBJ2-5, with 9 positions matching TRBD1. CDR1 is SNHLY and CDR2 is FYNNEI in the germline V gene. The CDR3 is 12 amino acids. With 6 bases clipped from V and 5 bases from J, the junction kept 1 base outside the gene matches. The CDR3 spells CASRDRGETQYF. CDR3 DNA: TGTGCCAGCAGGGACAGGGGTGAGACCCAGTACTTC.

The gene calls are TRBV30 and TRBJ2-3; weak D call: TRBD1 (6 bases). CDR1 GTSNPN and CDR2 SVGIG come from the germline V gene (reference sequence). This CDR3 is 16 amino acids long. Deletions cut 3 bases from V and 0 bases from J, with 16 bases between. The CDR3 loop is CAWRRGMGSSTDTQYF. The CDR3 DNA reads TGTGCCTGGAGAAGGGGGATGGGGAGTAGCACAGATACGCAGTATTTT.

The chain joins TRBV7-2 to TRBJ2-1; no clear D. Looked up from germline, CDR1 is SGHTA and CDR2 is FQGNSA. The V and J ends lost 0 bases and 6 bases respectively, with 6 bases between them. The CDR3 loop spans 13 amino acids. As DNA, the CDR3 is TGTGCCAGCAGCTTAGCTACACCCAATGAGCAGTTCTTC. Translated: CASSLATPNEQFF.

This clone is a singleton in its sample. This chain links TRBV10-3 with TRBJ1-2, with D perhaps matching TRBD1 (5 bases). The V gene lost 4 bases and the J gene lost 7 bases, with 16 bases spanning the gap. Germline CDR1 and CDR2: ENHRY and SYGVKD. The CDR3 loop spans 14 amino acids. CDR3 protein: CAISGRQLRIGYTF. As DNA, the CDR3 is TGTGCCATCAGTGGCCGACAGCTCAGAATTGGCTACACCTTC.

The chain is built from TRBV5-1 and TRBJ1-1; the D gene is possibly TRBD1 (5 bases). The germline V gene has CDR1 SGHRS and CDR2 YFSETQ. With 7 bases removed from V and 5 bases from J, the gap between germline ends came to 15 bases. CDR3 length: 13 residues. The CDR3 coding sequence is TGCGCCAGCTCCAGCACCTCAGGGACTGAAGCTTTCTTT. The encoded protein is CASSSTSGTEAFF.

This rearrangement joins TRBV11-2 to TRBJ2-3, with 8 bases lining up with TRBD2. The trim removed 3 bases at V and 2 bases at J, leaving 4 bases unmatched. This CDR3 has 15 residues. The germline V gene encodes CDR1 SGHAT and CDR2 FQNNGV. CDR3 protein: CASSFTSGTTDTQYF. DNA for the CDR3: TGTGCCAGCAGCTTCACTAGCGGCACCACAGATACGCAGTATTTT.

This chain links TRBV6-5 with TRBJ2-5; D is undetermined. The germline CDR1 and CDR2 sequences are MNHEY and SVGAGI. Trimming removed 8 bases at V and 2 bases at J, with 15 bases between. The CDR3 runs 14 residues. The CDR3 loop is CASVSNRAQETQYF. CDR3 in DNA: TGTGCCAGCGTATCAAACAGAGCTCAAGAGACCCAGTACTTC.

This clone was detected only once. The rearrangement joins TRBV6-5 to TRBJ1-1, with TRBD1 matching over 8 bases. The CDR3 length is 13 residues. Germline V gene data show CDR1 as MNHEY and CDR2 as SVGAGI. V was clipped by 6 bases and J by 10 bases; unmatched bases: 10. The CDR3 DNA sequence: TGTGCCAGCAGCCCCGGACAGGGTTTATCAGCTTTCTTT. Protein product: CASSPGQGLSAFF.

The gene calls are TRBV25-1 and TRBJ1-1, with a weak D call TRBD1 (5 bases). Trimming shortened V by 4 bases and J by 1 base, and 7 bases separated the two germline ends. Germline V gene lookup returns CDR1 MGHDK and CDR2 SYGVNS. This CDR3 region has 13 residues. The CDR3 sequence is CASSVDRNTEAFF. The CDR3, as DNA: TGTGCCAGCAGTGTCGACAGGAACACTGAAGCTTTCTTT.

This clone is a singleton in its sample. The rearrangement joins TRBV7-9 to TRBJ2-3, with TRBD2 as a possible D gene (6 bases). The CDR3 has 16 amino acids. Germline V gene lookup returns CDR1 SEHNR and CDR2 FQNEAQ (reference sequence). Trimming shortened V by 1 base and J by 2 bases, and 13 bases separated the two germline ends. The chain's CDR3 is CASSLVVGGNTDTQYF. CDR3 DNA: TGTGCCAGCAGCTTAGTGGTTGGGGGGAACACAGATACGCAGTATTTT.

The chain couples TRBV7-9 to TRBJ1-2, with D perhaps matching TRBD1 (6 bases). The CDR3 is made up of 13 amino acids. Germline V gives CDR1 SEHNR, CDR2 FQNEAQ (reference sequence). V was trimmed by 4 bases and J by 6 bases, leaving 12 bases between them. CDR3 DNA sequence: TGTGCCAGCAGCTCGACAGGCAAGCATGGCTACACCTTC. It yields the protein CASSSTGKHGYTF.

This chain links TRBV19 with TRBJ1-1; no firm D call. The CDR3 has 14 amino acids. V shed 5 bases and J shed 2 bases, with 12 bases lying between them. From germline, CDR1 is LNHDA and CDR2 SQIVND (reference sequence). The CDR3 loop is CASSPGGLNTEAFF. The CDR3 DNA is TGTGCCAGTAGTCCCGGCGGGCTTAACACTGAAGCTTTCTTT.

In this sample, this clone turned up a few times. V and J are TRBV7-9 and TRBJ2-1, with TRBD2 matching over 7 bases. After removal of 5 bases from V and 9 bases from J, the junction contained 10 bases not matched to a gene. The CDR3 consists of 14 residues. Germline loops: CDR1 SEHNR, CDR2 FQNEAQ (reference sequence). In DNA, the CDR3 is TGTGCCAGCAGCCGGAAAGGACTAGTAGGTGAGCAGTTCTTC. Translated: CASSRKGLVGEQFF.

This chain links TRBV7-8 with TRBJ2-7; 11 bases are a match to TRBD2. CDR3 size: 14 residues. CDR1 is SGHVS, CDR2 FQNEAQ, per germline. Trimming at V came to 5 bases and at J to 0 bases, leaving 0 bases not matched to a gene. The CDR3 nucleotides read TGTGCCAGCAGCGGACTAGCGGGCTCCTACGAGCAGTACTTC. It yields the protein CASSGLAGSYEQYF. Drawing the rest from reference TRBV7-8 and TRBJ2-7, the complete variable domain is GAGVSQSPRYKVAKRGQDVALRCDPISGHVSLFWYQQALGQGPEFLTYFQNEAQLDKSGLPSDRFFAERPEGSVSTLKIQRTQQEDSAVYLCASSGLAGSYEQYFGPGTRLTVT.

The gene calls are TRBV4-2 and TRBJ1-6; no reliable D call. The CDR3 has 15 residues. V shed 0 bases and J shed 7 bases, with 10 bases lying between them. Germline CDR1 and CDR2: LGHNA and YNFKEQ. The CDR3 DNA follows: TGTGCCAGCAGCCAAGACCCGAGCCGGAATTCACCCCTCCACTTT. As protein: CASSQDPSRNSPLHF.

The V and J genes are TRBV19 and TRBJ1-1; 9 bases agree with TRBD1. The CDR3 covers 13 residues. The germline gives CDR1 LNHDA, CDR2 SQIVND (reference sequence). Losses at the gene ends were 11 bases for V and 7 bases for J; bases not matched to a gene: 11. The CDR3 region has the DNA TGTGCCGCACAACAGGGACAGGGCCTTGAAGCTTTCTTT. It yields the protein CAAQQGQGLEAFF.